This TCR beta chain was obtained from a study of blood T cell repertoires in COVID-19. On the study more broadly: There were acute and convalescent COVID-19 samples, and they came from the United States, Italy and Spain.

V lost 7 bases and J lost 4, with 20 bases in between. Germline CDR1 and CDR2: MDHEN and SYDVKM. This CDR3 contains 16 residues. The method was immunoSEQ multiplex PCR; TCRdb's version includes in-frame clones alone and lacks a portion of them. This table has 55,000 to 85,000 clones, roughly 91% appearing once. The rearrangement joins TRBV28 to TRBJ1-5, with D possibly TRBD1 on 6 matching bases. The sequence came from a woman aged 18-30 years with acute or convalescent COVID-19. The sequenced sample consisted of peripheral blood. This CDR3 is CASTEPGEGSNQPQHF. The CDR3, as DNA: TGTGCCAGCACCGAACCAGGGGAGGGGTCAAATCAGCCCCAGCATTTT.